This T cell receptor beta chain was captured in a study of T cells in localized non-small cell lung cancer (dated by TCRdb to the early 2020s). About the full investigation: T cell repertoires of 236 early-stage NSCLC patients were analyzed, with tumors being compared against uninvolved tumor-adjacent lungs. All 250 or so NSCLC patients in the cohort were treatment-naive and had localized lung tumors that were resected. The mean age of the NSCLC patients was roughly 70 years, with approximately 130 men and around 99 women. Here is what the overall study found, with its caveats: Higher blood T cell density associated with longer overall survival, while higher adjacent-lung clonality associated with shorter survival. Because the study design was exploratory, TCR variables were selected using unadjusted p-values without false-discovery rate correction. A median of approximately 57 of the top 100 tumor clones were detected in paired uninvolved adjacent lung, and around 30 of these tumor clones were also found among the top 100 clones of the paired uninvolved adjacent lung. Because multi-region sequencing of the tumors was not done, intratumor heterogeneity could not be ruled out. Uninvolved tumor-adjacent lung showed the highest T cell clonality, higher than tumor, which suggests more focused antigenic responses in the uninvolved tumor-adjacent lung.

This clone was seen once. There is no known antigen for this receptor. Per-base quality was not reported, and no clone a single base away is much larger than it. TCR beta CDR3 regions were sequenced from DNA using the immunoSEQ Assay. The source study handled its data this way. To compute T cell density, TCR beta template counts were normalized to usable DNA, which was estimated by amplifying housekeeping genes. The preseqR package was used to estimate richness by extrapolating to 400,000 templates for PBMC samples and to 120,000 templates for tissue samples. Clonality was defined as one minus Pielou's evenness. Tissue-enriched TCRs were identified by differential abundance testing using productive amino-acid clonotypes, minimum total count 5 and alpha 0.1. The Jaccard Index and the Morisita Overlap Index were used to measure how much the repertoires overlapped between compartments. GLIPH grouped TCR beta CDR3s together with public tetramer-defined viral CDR3s, and a viral motif had to include at least three viral sequences and also show V-gene enrichment. TCRdb retrieved this table from immuneACCESS and kept in-frame rearrangements only. Not all clones are present; in checked studies, unresolved V genes account for under half, and no reason is known for the remainder. V and J calls plus clone size are reproduced from that table; the DNA served to infer D and trimming. Across this sample there are tens of thousands of clones, with 88% seen only once. 20% of the sample rests with the top ten.

At diagnosis, peripheral blood, uninvolved tumor-adjacent lung and tumor were collected and were preserved as a mix of fresh-frozen and FFPE material. For TCR repertoire profiling, blood samples were analyzed in the form of peripheral blood mononuclear cells. Looking up the germline V gene yields CDR1 SQVTM and CDR2 ANQGSEA. There are 15 amino acids in the CDR3, from cysteine to phenylalanine inclusive. The only DNA kept is the CDR3, 45 bases in frame from the first base. V loses 6 bases, J loses 4 bases, and the germline ends lie 21 bases apart. The source material was peripheral blood, sampled before any cancer treatment. This sequence was found in a woman between 35 and 70 years old with stage I squamous cell lung carcinoma. Here the chain combines TRBV29-1 and TRBJ1-2, and possibly TRBD1, on 6 matching bases. The DNA is as follows: TGCAGCGTCCCGAGTGGGGGGCTGAATAGCTATGGCTACACCTTC. It encodes CSVPSGGLNSYGYTF.